The sample holds a few counts of the clone carrying this TCR beta chain. This entry is derived from a study of cytomegalovirus exposure and HLA in healthy donors. The PCR was carried out with 60 Vbeta primers and 13 Jbeta primers. As originally analysed: Later reanalysis found 80 million or so unique TCR beta chains, around 11 million of them shared. Some clones are missing from TCRdb's copy, which holds only in-frame ones; the method was immunoSEQ multiplex PCR. V and J calls plus clone size are reproduced from that table; the DNA served to infer D and trimming. This sample has 70,000 to 95,000 clones; 81% occur once, and the top ten carry about 1.9%. Germline V CDR1 and CDR2: LGHNA, YSLEER. This CDR3 is built from 16 residues. With 8 bases removed from V and 0 bases from J, the gap between germline ends came to 14 bases.

The chain carries TRBV4-3 and TRBJ2-6; unclear D gene. The sequenced sample consisted of PBMCs. The origin of this receptor is a woman in her twenties or thirties in good health and CMV-seronegative. CDR3 sequence reads: CASGHSQFSGANVLTF. In DNA form, the CDR3 reads TGCGCCAGCGGGCACAGCCAATTCTCTGGGGCCAACGTCCTGACTTTC.